The entry below gives a single T cell receptor (beta chain) sequence along with its context. Its antigen remains undetermined. Base qualities are missing; no much larger clone stands one base away. The V and J ends are trimmed by 6 bases and 10 bases, leaving 13 bases between them. From the germline V gene, CDR1 is SNHLY and CDR2 is FYNNEI. The CDR3 measures 13 amino acids from cysteine to phenylalanine. Only the CDR3 region is kept as DNA, spanning 39 bases read in frame from base 1. In total, roughly 710 healthy bone marrow donors made up the cohort. At the time of sampling, all cohort members were nominally healthy, though unrecorded immune exposures were likely present. The donor tested CMV seropositive, placing the donor among the 289 seropositive members of the cohort. A peripheral blood sample was provided by each donor, and peripheral blood mononuclear cells were used for TCR beta sequencing. Genomic DNA was extracted from the blood cell samples with the Qiagen DNeasy Blood Extraction Kit.

The entry originates in a study of cytomegalovirus exposure and HLA in healthy donors (dated by TCRdb to the late 2010s). In terms of the full investigation: According to an earlier analysis of a few hundred of the donors, some 170 million T cells yielded approximately 120 million unique TCR beta sequences and about 280 Gb of sequence data. Roughly 300 gigabases of sequencing data and around 85 million unique TCR sequences made up an early release that covered several hundred HLA-typed donors. The study profiled the T cell repertoires of 666 subjects by immunosequencing and related them to cytomegalovirus serostatus. To predict cytomegalovirus infection status, the study combined high-throughput TCR immunosequencing, statistical association of individual TCRs with disease status, and machine learning. Among over 350 genotyped donors of the cohort, an average of approximately 240,000 unique TCR beta nucleotide sequences were sequenced per donor, around 20% of them non-productive. The number of donors typed differed by locus, with roughly 629-640 for A, B, C, DRB1 and DQB1, more than 500 for DQA1, 600 to 610 for DPA1, and some 440 for DPB1. In a later genetic analysis, genome-wide SNP genotypes for about three fifths of the roughly 670 donors were used, and that subset was treated as a discovery cohort. Rather than using new phenotypic data, the later analysis identified candidate immune exposures from TCR beta sequences and from how often those sequences occurred across donors. HLA typing included class I and class II loci at four-digit resolution. In an earlier analysis of 587 of the donors, high-throughput TCR beta sequencing was used to judge whether each TCR beta V gene segment behaved as functional or pseudogenic. A later analysis re-analyzed previously published TCR beta repertoires from hundreds of donors and added high-resolution HLA genotyping to study TCR occurrence patterns. Donor age, sex, ethnicity and CMV serostatus were collected together with the repertoire data. Every discovery cohort repertoire had been produced on one sequencing platform. The genetic ancestry cluster associated with self-reported Caucasian donors included 81% of the 398 genotyped donors. Besides the first cohort of approximately 670 subjects, a separate validation cohort made up of over 95 different subjects was used. The study aimed to test whether signatures of past pathogen exposure could be identified by cataloging public T cell receptors. Several DR-DQ haplotypes were treated as single units for association and clustering because of strong linkage in the cohort.

The library was prepared using the immunoSEQ multiplex PCR assay. A mixture of 60 forward primers for TCR Vbeta segments and 13 reverse primers for TCR Jbeta segments was used in the multiplex PCR. A multiplex PCR assay on genomic DNA amplified the CDR3 region of rearranged TCR beta genes. The Illumina HiSeq System was used to sequence the amplified TCR beta libraries as 87-base-pair reads. The authors' analysis ran thus. In a later analysis, some 80 million unique TCR beta chains were counted across the approximately 640 repertoires, and around 10 million of these chains were shared by at least two donors. A nearest-neighbor algorithm error-corrected the raw reads and collapsed the reads into unique sequences, merging closely related sequences to remove PCR and sequencing errors. To assign V, D and J gene segments, CDR3 sequences were aligned to IMGT reference sequences. For a sequence to be retained, a match of at least six nucleotides was required to both a V gene segment and a J gene segment. A rearrangement counted as productive if the CDR3 had no stop codons and remained in frame with V and J, and every other rearrangement counted as non-productive. Following IMGT convention, CDR3 was defined as the stretch from the second conserved V-encoded cysteine up to the conserved J-encoded phenylalanine. The earlier analysis of 587 of the donors excluded sequences that lacked an unambiguous match to a single V gene segment. An earlier analysis of approximately 590 of the donors called V segments functional above 56.7% productive rearrangements and segregating when the between-donor standard deviation exceeded 5%. A statistical classification framework was built to diagnose cytomegalovirus status from the catalog of TCR beta chain sequences. In a later analysis, V and J genes were assigned by comparing TCR nucleotide sequences against IMGT/GENE-DB human TR gene sequences. A later analysis assigned CDR3 sequences and most-parsimonious VDJ recombination scenarios with the TCRdist pipeline. A later analysis defined each TCR beta chain by its CDR3 amino acid sequence plus V-gene family, and excluded reads lacking a unique V-gene family. In a later analysis, around 600 highly shared, low-generation-probability nucleotide sequences were removed to address suspected cross-contamination and a sequencing artifact. A later analysis calculated a clonal expansion index for each public chain from normalized within-repertoire ranks of inferred template counts. In a later analysis, generation probabilities were computed with a VDJ recombination model fitted to out-of-frame rearrangements, and the resulting probabilities were checked against IGoR. In a later analysis, hypergeometric tests were used to score TCR-TCR, TCR-HLA and TCR-CMV co-occurrence, with a repertoire-size bias correction applied to TCR pairs. A later analysis estimated false discovery rates by permuting HLA or CMV assignments 20 times. In a later analysis, co-occurring TCRs were grouped with DBSCAN, and TCRdist sequence similarity was added when clustering was performed within HLA-allele-positive subsets. Co-occurrence clustering excluded repertoires with fewer than 30,000 or more than 120,000 public chains, plus five with anomalous nucleotide sharing. The table comes from immuneACCESS by way of TCRdb, which keeps in-frame sequences with V and J called. Part of the clones is missing from these tables; in studies checked, under half for an unresolved V gene and the rest for unknown reasons. That table supplies the V and J calls and clone size; D and trimming were determined from the DNA. The sample records under 150,000 clones, about 80% of which are singletons. The ten top clones hold approximately 1.5% of the sample.

Points the paper makes about the study in general: In a later genetic analysis, fewer N-insertions in productive TCRs were reported among donors in an Asian-associated ancestry cluster than the roughly 700-donor mean. In the study, approximately 150 TCR beta chains were listed as associated with cytomegalovirus. Most TCR sequences were observed very rarely across donors, whereas some public TCRs were present in many individuals. HLA typing was unavailable for some donors at each locus, so association tests used only the typed subset. The only immune exposure information available for the cohort was CMV serostatus. A group of highly shared sequence variants was considered likely to be a technical artifact of the sequencing pipeline. Linkage disequilibrium might explain the correlated functional status among segregating V segments, but an unknown experimental factor could not be ruled out. An earlier analysis of roughly 570 of the donors showed that most TCR beta V segments appeared in productive rearrangements either about 87% or about 30% of the time, which broadly matched IMGT annotations. According to a later analysis, most CMV-associated TCR beta chains appeared to be HLA-restricted, and the HLA associations seemed to be driven largely by CMV exposure. V-gene and J-gene trimming of TCR beta chains was associated with a missense DCLRE1C variant in a later genetic analysis, and the association was replicated in an independent cohort. In a later analysis, several top co-occurrence clusters were reported to appear linked to parvovirus B19, influenza, CMV and Epstein-Barr virus. Presence/absence analyses assumed roughly uniform sequencing depth across donors, an assumption that may not hold. It was suggested by the authors that the approach could potentially be generalized to other disease states and immunological phenotypes. At a false discovery rate of 0.05, a later analysis linked approximately 18,000 TCR beta sequences to specific HLA alleles. The earlier analysis of approximately 540 of the donors excluded approximately 15 rarely observed V segments, including chromosome 9 orphons, because counts were too low. In vitro tests confirmed that a few of the cytomegalovirus-associated TCR beta chains recognize cytomegalovirus antigens. Some IMGT-functional V segments, including TRBV6-2 and TRBV6-3, could not be told apart with the 87-base-pair reads, so those segments were excluded. Strong co-occurrence of HLA alleles, especially DR and DQ, made assigning TCR associations to individual alleles difficult. A further reported finding was that TCR beta sequences accurately predicted the HLA-A and HLA-B alleles for most subjects in the first cohort. Compared with equally common non-associated chains, HLA-associated TCR beta chains in a later analysis were more clonally expanded and had lower generation probabilities. In a later analysis, TCR association rates were found to vary across HLA loci, with the most associated TCRs seen for DRB1 alleles and the fewest for HLA-C alleles. The cohort was sequenced for TCR beta chains only, and without alpha or paired-chain data the features that could be detected were limited. The classifier was reported to diagnose cytomegalovirus status with high specificity and sensitivity in both the original and validation cohorts.

Recombination joined TRBV2 with TRBJ1-6, with TRBD1 as a weak D call on 5 bases. Material: PBMCs. The TCR originated in a man aged 25-45 years in good health and CMV-seropositive. CDR3 region: CASRQGIVSPLHF. The nucleotide sequence is TGTGCCAGCAGGCAGGGAATTGTATCACCCCTCCACTTT.